The source of this T cell receptor beta chain is a study of T cell repertoires in cytomegalovirus infection. Turning to the study itself: Epitope selection comprised recently identified HLA-C-restricted CMV epitopes and well-studied HLA-B-restricted CMV epitopes. Carrying CMV and the relevant HLA type showed in public TCR beta signatures. Whole-study findings and limits: Dominating the ex vivo response were HLA-C-restricted CMV-specific TCR beta clonotypes. Accumulated public TCR beta family frequency recognized individuals carrying CMV together with the relevant HLA.

The CDR3 is 14 amino acids. The V end was cut by 1 base, the J end by 4 bases, with 10 bases between. Germline V gives CDR1 LGHNA, CDR2 YSLEER. Concerning this clonotype: Its antigen is unknown.

TCRdb re-called the reads with MiXCR, one entry per CDR3 protein. The table has fewer than 1,000,000 distinct CDR3 sequences, roughly 30% seen once. This rearrangement joins TRBV4-3 to TRBJ1-1; the D is unclear. The receptor's source is a human donor in good health (CMV status not recorded). Some clones in this sample may be carry-over from other donors' samples. The material sequenced was cultured CD8+ T cells from PBMCs, taken from culture after CMV antigen stimulation. CDR3 nucleotides: TGCGCCAGCAGCCAAGTAGGGTCTAGCACTGAAGCTTTCTTT. This sequence encodes CASSQVGSSTEAFF.